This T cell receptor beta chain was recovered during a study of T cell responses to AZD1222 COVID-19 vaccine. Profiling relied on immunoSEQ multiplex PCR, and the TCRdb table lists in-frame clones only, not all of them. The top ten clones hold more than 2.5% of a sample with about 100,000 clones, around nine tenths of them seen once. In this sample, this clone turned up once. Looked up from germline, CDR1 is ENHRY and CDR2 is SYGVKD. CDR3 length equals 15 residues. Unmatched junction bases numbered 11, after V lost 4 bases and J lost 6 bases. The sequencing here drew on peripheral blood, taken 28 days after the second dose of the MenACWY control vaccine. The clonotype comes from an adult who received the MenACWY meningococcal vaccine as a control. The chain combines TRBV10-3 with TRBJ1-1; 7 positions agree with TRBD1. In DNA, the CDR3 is TGTGCCATCAGTGGGGTGGGACAGTCTAGAGCTGAAGCTTTCTTT. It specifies CAISGVGQSRAEAFF.